This passage covers 26 T cell receptor beta chains from one sample sequenced in a study of cytomegalovirus exposure and HLA in healthy donors. Use of 60 Vbeta and 13 Jbeta primers characterized the PCR. Libraries were prepared by immunoSEQ multiplex PCR; TCRdb keeps only in-frame clonotypes and omits some of them. The table shows around 80,000 clones, with less than 80% occurring only once. The sample taken for sequencing was PBMCs. Every receptor here comes from a man aged 40-49 years in good health and CMV-seropositive.

The chain recombines TRBV19 with TRBJ2-2; 9 nucleotides agree with TRBD1. This CDR3 is built from 17 residues. Germline CDR1 reads LNHDA; CDR2 reads SQIVND (reference sequence). V shed 5 bases, J shed 5 bases, and the junction held 12 bases outside the gene matches. The CDR3 reads CASSPPTGGGRTGELFF. CDR3 DNA sequence: TGTGCCAGTAGTCCTCCGACAGGGGGAGGCCGGACCGGGGAGCTGTTTTTT. Full variable domain (rest looked up from reference TRBV19 and TRBJ2-2): DGGITQSPKYLFRKEGQNVTLSCEQNLNHDAMYWYRQDPGQGLRLIYYSQIVNDFQKGDIAEGYSVSREKKESFPLTVTSAQKNPTAFYLCASSPPTGGGRTGELFFGEGSRLTVL.

DNA of the CDR3: TGCAGCGTTTCCGGGACTAGCAGCCAAGAGACCCAGTACTTC. Protein sequence: CSVSGTSSQETQYF. V gene TRBV29-1 combines with J gene TRBJ2-5; TRBD2 matches 9 bases. Trimming at V came to 5 bases and at J to 1 base, leaving 5 bases not matched to a gene. CDR3 length: 14 amino acids. Germline CDR1 is SQVTM and CDR2 is ANQGSEA.

The V gene is TRBV5-5, the J gene TRBJ2-5, with 7 bases identical to TRBD1. The CDR3 extends over 14 amino acids. Trimming cost V 0 bases and J 5 bases; bases outside gene matches: 4. CDR1 is SGHKS and CDR2 is YYEKEE in the germline V gene (reference sequence). In DNA form, the CDR3 reads TGTGCCAGCAGCTTGGAAGGGGGCGGGGAGACCCAGTACTTC. This encodes CASSLEGGGETQYF.

The chain carries TRBV7-9 and TRBJ1-4; D gene uncertain. CDR3 length: 14 amino acids. The germline CDR1 and CDR2 sequences are SEHNR and FQNEAQ (reference sequence). Trimming took 4 bases from V and 6 from J, leaving 12 bases between them. The DNA for the CDR3 is TGTGCCAGCAGCTCGGGTGTCGGTTATGAAAAACTGTTTTTT. It is translated as CASSSGVGYEKLFF.

In this sample, this clone turned up a few times. The chain is built from TRBV12-2 and TRBJ2-7; the table calls TRBD2, which could not be checked here. TRBV12-2 is marked as a pseudogene. The CDR3 contains 15 residues. DNA for the CDR3: TGTGCAAGTCGCATACGTAGCGGGGGGAGGTACGAGCAGTACTTC. This sequence encodes CASRIRSGGRYEQYF.

The chain employs TRBV5-6 and TRBJ2-5, with TRBD2 matching 7 bases. The CDR3 is 11 residues long. Looked up from germline, CDR1 is SGHDT and CDR2 is YYEEEE. V trimming: 3 bases; J trimming: 9 bases; junction bases outside the gene matches: 2. For the CDR3, the DNA is TGTGCCAGCAGCTCTAGCGGCTCCCAGTACTTC. It is translated as CASSSSGSQYF.

This clone occurred a few times. The chain carries TRBV27 and TRBJ1-1; the match to TRBD1 covers 9 bases. The CDR3 has 15 residues. After removal of 3 bases from V and 5 bases from J, the junction contained 7 bases not matched to a gene. Germline V gene data show CDR1 as MNHEY and CDR2 as SMNVEV (reference sequence). The CDR3 DNA reads TGTGCCAGCAGTTTTCTGTACAGGGGGCGGACTGAAGCTTTCTTT. It codes for CASSFLYRGRTEAFF.

The chain recombines TRBV7-9 with TRBJ1-1, with 8 nucleotides matching TRBD1. Trimming took 6 bases from V and 4 from J; bases not matched to a gene: 10. The CDR3 covers 15 residues. The germline gives CDR1 SEHNR, CDR2 FQNEAQ (reference sequence). As DNA, the CDR3 is TGTGCCAGCAGAGATACAGGGGGGGGATTCACTGAAGCTTTCTTT. Its protein product is CASRDTGGGFTEAFF. The whole variable domain, filled in from reference TRBV7-9 and TRBJ1-1, reads DTGVSQNPRHKITKRGQNVTFRCDPISEHNRLYWYRQTLGQGPEFLTYFQNEAQLEKSRLLSDRFSAERPKGSFSTLEIQRTEQGDSAMYLCASRDTGGGFTEAFFGQGTRLTVV.

V and J are TRBV7-2 and TRBJ1-3; 7 bases are a match to TRBD1. Germline loops: CDR1 SGHTA, CDR2 FQGNSA. This CDR3 has 15 amino acids. Trimming at V came to 3 bases and at J to 4 bases, leaving 6 bases not matched to a gene. The CDR3, as DNA: TGTGCCAGCAGCTTTAGGGGACAGAAGGGAAACACCATATATTTT. Its translation: CASSFRGQKGNTIYF.

The rearrangement links TRBV5-4 to TRBJ2-2, with 13 bases identical to TRBD2. This CDR3 is built from 20 residues. In germline, CDR1 is SGHNT, CDR2 YYREEE (reference sequence). J lost 5 bases, V lost 2 bases, and 15 bases had no gene match. The CDR3 sequence is CASSFPHLRTSGGETGELFF. In nucleotides, the CDR3 is TGTGCCAGCAGCTTTCCACACCTCCGGACTAGCGGGGGAGAAACCGGGGAGCTGTTTTTT.

The rearrangement links TRBV7-2 to TRBJ1-2; 7 nucleotides line up with TRBD1. Trimming removed 5 bases from V and 2 bases from J; junction bases left unmatched: 5. The germline gives CDR1 SGHTA, CDR2 FQGNSA. This CDR3 is built from 14 residues. In nucleotides, the CDR3 is TGTGCCAGCAGCGGGACAGCAGGAAACTATGGCTACACCTTC. The encoded protein is CASSGTAGNYGYTF.

As regards this clone: It is likely a read error, because the conserved phenylalanine at the end of the CDR3 is missing. It is unclear where the CDR3 begins or ends on the DNA, so no DNA is shown, and the CDR3 is as TCRdb lists it. V and J are TRBV21-1 and TRBJ1-2. TRBV21-1 is reported as a pseudogene. The CDR3 length equals 9 residues, ends included. The chain's CDR3 is CASRKEEGG.

This clone was counted between two and nine times. The chain couples TRBV9 to TRBJ2-5, with 13 nucleotides matching TRBD2. After removal of 4 bases from V and 3 bases from J, the junction contained 9 bases not matched to a gene. Germline V lookup: CDR1 SGDLS, CDR2 YYNGEE. The CDR3 runs 17 residues. For the CDR3, the DNA is TGTGCCAGCAGCCGGACTAGCGGGAGTGGCCACAAAGAGACCCAGTACTTC. It yields the protein CASSRTSGSGHKETQYF.

This clone has only a few counts. This chain uses TRBV5-4 with TRBJ2-5; no definite D call. CDR1 is SGHNT, CDR2 YYREEE, per germline (reference sequence). Trimming removed 2 bases at V and 3 bases at J, with 11 bases between. The CDR3 is 14 amino acids. In DNA form, the CDR3 reads TGTGCCAGCAGCTTAGAGAGGAGTGAAGAGACCCAGTACTTC. This gives the protein CASSLERSEETQYF.

The chain recombines TRBV10-2 with TRBJ2-7; TRBD1 matches at 7 bases. The CDR3 covers 13 residues. CDR1 WSHSY and CDR2 SAAADI come from the germline V gene. J gave up 5 bases and V 3 bases, and 4 bases lay outside the gene matches. This CDR3 is CASSERQGDEQYF. The CDR3 DNA reads TGCGCCAGCAGTGAACGACAGGGTGACGAGCAGTACTTC.

This clone was found a few times. Here the CDR3 reads CASSGRDRGSTDTQYF. CDR3 in DNA: TGTGCCAGCAGTGGGCGGGACAGGGGCTCAACAGATACGCAGTATTTT. The chain combines TRBV6-1 with TRBJ2-3; 10 bases map to TRBD1. Germline values: CDR1 MNHNS, CDR2 SASEGT. Trimming at V came to 4 bases and at J to 3 bases, leaving 7 bases not matched to a gene. The CDR3 extends over 16 amino acids.

The chain recombines TRBV9 with TRBJ2-3; possibly TRBD2 for D (7 bases). CDR3 length: 16 residues. The germline V and J ends were trimmed by 0 bases and 2 bases, with 13 bases remaining between them. Germline CDR1 is SGDLS and CDR2 is YYNGEE. CDR3 DNA: TGTGCCAGCAGCGTAGCTCGGGGGGCGATCACAGATACGCAGTATTTT. This codes for CASSVARGAITDTQYF.

This chain's CDR3 is CASSWAAGEKLFF. The CDR3 DNA sequence: TGTGCCAGCAGTTGGGCAGCAGGGGAAAAACTGTTTTTT. This rearrangement joins TRBV28 to TRBJ1-4, with a tentative D call TRBD1 (5 bases). The ends were cut back, 4 bases at V and 8 bases at J, with 11 bases in the middle. Germline CDR1 reads MDHEN; CDR2 reads SYDVKM. The CDR3 runs 13 residues.

The chain employs TRBV7-2 and TRBJ2-3, with 7 bases lining up with TRBD1. The ends lost 5 bases at V and 0 bases at J; junction bases unmatched: 8. CDR1 and CDR2 (germline): SGHTA, FQGNSA. This CDR3 is 16 amino acids long. The CDR3 reads CASSLRTGASTDTQYF. The CDR3 coding sequence is TGTGCCAGCAGCCTACGGACAGGCGCTAGCACAGATACGCAGTATTTT.

Points on this clone: The same CDR3 is also encoded by other DNA sequences in this sample. The chain is built from TRBV5-1 and TRBJ2-5; 10 bases agree with TRBD2. Per germline, CDR1 SGHRS and CDR2 YFSETQ. This CDR3 spans 16 amino acids. The V and J ends lost 2 bases and 2 bases, in that order; junction bases with no gene match: 6. The DNA for the CDR3 is TGCGCCAGCAGCTTAGGGTTTAGCGGGGGGCAAGAGACCCAGTACTTC. Its protein is CASSLGFSGGQETQYF.

This clone was seen a few times. The chain has TRBV5-1 and TRBJ1-4; D gene unclear. Germline lookup yields CDR1 SGHRS and CDR2 YFSETQ. Trimming cost V 3 bases and J 7 bases, with 13 bases left between them. The CDR3 is 14 residues long. The DNA for the CDR3 is TGCGCCAGCAGCTCGGACGGGGAGGGTGAAAAACTGTTTTTT. Protein product: CASSSDGEGEKLFF.

The chain joins TRBV30 to TRBJ1-2; D is possibly TRBD1 (5 bases). The length of the CDR3 is 14 residues. The germline gives CDR1 GTSNPN, CDR2 SVGIG (reference sequence). The ends were cut back, 0 bases at V and 1 base at J, with 9 bases in the middle. CDR3 loop: CAWSVGTFNYGYTF. CDR3 DNA sequence: TGTGCCTGGAGTGTAGGGACTTTTAACTATGGCTACACCTTC.

The J gene is TRBJ1-2, the V gene TRBV6-1, with D maybe TRBD1 (5 bases). The V gene lost 3 bases and the J gene lost 1 base, with 12 bases spanning the gap. The CDR3 consists of 15 residues. Germline-derived CDR1 and CDR2 are MNHNS and SASEGT. The CDR3 reads CASSDTDMINYGYTF. The CDR3 DNA reads as TGTGCCAGCAGTGACACGGACATGATTAACTATGGCTACACCTTC.

The rearrangement links TRBV7-2 to TRBJ1-6, with D possibly TRBD1 on 5 matching bases. Germline V gene data show CDR1 as SGHTA and CDR2 as FQGNSA. Trimming removed 1 base at V and 10 bases at J, with 14 bases between. This CDR3 comprises 15 residues. This chain's CDR3 is CASSLVGDFGSPLHF. CDR3 nucleotides: TGTGCCAGCAGCTTAGTTGGGGACTTTGGGTCACCCCTCCACTTT.

The chain links TRBV30 to TRBJ2-7, with 9 bases aligning to TRBD1. Trimming took 5 bases from V and 2 from J; bases not matched to a gene: 10. Germline CDR1 GTSNPN, CDR2 SVGIG (reference sequence). The CDR3 spans 15 residues. The CDR3 loop reads CAWAGAGTGTYEQYF. For the CDR3, the DNA is TGTGCCTGGGCCGGGGCCGGGACAGGGACCTACGAGCAGTACTTC.

The chain recombines TRBV18 with TRBJ2-3; 8 bases are a match to TRBD1. In germline, CDR1 is KGHSH, CDR2 LQKENI. Trimming took 4 bases from V and 2 from J; bases not matched to a gene: 11. This CDR3 comprises 17 residues. Written as DNA, the CDR3 is TGTGCCAGCTCACGTGAGGGACAGGAGACAAACACAGATACGCAGTATTTT. It translates to CASSREGQETNTDTQYF.